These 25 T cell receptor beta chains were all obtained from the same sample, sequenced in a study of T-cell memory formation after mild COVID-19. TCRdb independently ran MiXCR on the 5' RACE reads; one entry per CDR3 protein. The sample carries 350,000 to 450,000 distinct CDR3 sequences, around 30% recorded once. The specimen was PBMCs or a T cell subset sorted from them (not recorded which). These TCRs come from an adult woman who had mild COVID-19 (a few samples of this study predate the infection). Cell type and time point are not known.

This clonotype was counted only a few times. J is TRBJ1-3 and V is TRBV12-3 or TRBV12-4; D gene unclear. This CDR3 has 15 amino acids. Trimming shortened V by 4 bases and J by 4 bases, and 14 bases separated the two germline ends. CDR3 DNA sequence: TGTGCCAGCAGTTCCCAACGGACCGCCGGAAACACCATATATTTT. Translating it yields CASSSQRTAGNTIYF.

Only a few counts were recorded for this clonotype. The CDR3 region is CAWNLDSPLHF. DNA of the CDR3: TGTGCCTGGAATCTGGATTCACCCCTCCACTTT. The chain is built from TRBV30 and TRBJ1-6; D uncertain. The V and J ends lost 4 bases and 8 bases respectively, with 6 bases between them. The CDR3 spans 11 residues. Germline-derived CDR1 and CDR2 are GTSNPN and SVGIG (reference sequence).

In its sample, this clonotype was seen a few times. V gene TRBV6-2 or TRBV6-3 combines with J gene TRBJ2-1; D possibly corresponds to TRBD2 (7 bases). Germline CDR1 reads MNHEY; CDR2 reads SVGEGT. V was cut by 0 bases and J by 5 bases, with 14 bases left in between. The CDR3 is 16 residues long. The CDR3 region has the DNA TGTGCCAGCAGTTACTCAATTGCGGGGGCACACAATGAGCAGTTCTTC. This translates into CASSYSIAGAHNEQFF.

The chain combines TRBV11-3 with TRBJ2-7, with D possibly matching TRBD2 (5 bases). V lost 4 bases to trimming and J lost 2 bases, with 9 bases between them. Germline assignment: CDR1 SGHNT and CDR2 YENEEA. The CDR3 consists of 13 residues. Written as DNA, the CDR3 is TGTGCCAGCAGCTCCGGGATTACCTACGAGCAGTACTTC. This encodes CASSSGITYEQYF.

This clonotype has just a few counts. CDR3 sequence reads: CASSGWTPIYNEQFF. The CDR3 nucleotides are TGTGCCAGCAGTGGTTGGACTCCAATCTACAATGAGCAGTTCTTC. This sequence joins TRBV2 and TRBJ2-1; possibly TRBD2 for D (5 bases). V dropped 4 bases and J dropped 3 bases, with 13 bases sitting between them. The germline V gene has CDR1 SNHLY and CDR2 FYNNEI. CDR3 length: 15 residues.

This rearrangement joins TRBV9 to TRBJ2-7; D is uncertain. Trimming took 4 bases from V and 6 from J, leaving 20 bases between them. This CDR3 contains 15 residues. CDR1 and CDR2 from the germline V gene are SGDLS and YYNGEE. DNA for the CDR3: TGTGCCAGCAGCTCACGAGCGAGCAACCTTTTCGAGCAGTACTTC. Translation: CASSSRASNLFEQYF.

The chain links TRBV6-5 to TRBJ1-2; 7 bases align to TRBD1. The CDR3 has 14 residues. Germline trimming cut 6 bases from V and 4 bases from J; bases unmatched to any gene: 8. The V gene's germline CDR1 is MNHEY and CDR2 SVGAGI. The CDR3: CASRPGGSGYGYTF. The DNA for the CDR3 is TGTGCCAGCAGGCCAGGGGGTTCAGGCTATGGCTACACCTTC.

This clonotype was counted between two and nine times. In DNA form, the CDR3 reads TGTGCCAGCTCACCACTGCCTGGACAGTTCCACACCTCTGGAAACACCATATATTTT. Translating gives CASSPLPGQFHTSGNTIYF. The V and J genes are TRBV18 and TRBJ1-3; D may be TRBD1 (6 bases). From germline, CDR1 is KGHSH and CDR2 LQKENI. V lost 1 base, J lost 0 bases, and 19 bases lay in between. The CDR3 has 19 amino acids.

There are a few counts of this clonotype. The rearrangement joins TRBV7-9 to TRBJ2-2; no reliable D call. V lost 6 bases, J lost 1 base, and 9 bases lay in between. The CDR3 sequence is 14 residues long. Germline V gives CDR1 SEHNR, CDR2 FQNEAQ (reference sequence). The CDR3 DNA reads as TGTGCCAGCAGGTCAAAGGAGAACACCGGGGAGCTGTTTTTT. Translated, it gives CASRSKENTGELFF.

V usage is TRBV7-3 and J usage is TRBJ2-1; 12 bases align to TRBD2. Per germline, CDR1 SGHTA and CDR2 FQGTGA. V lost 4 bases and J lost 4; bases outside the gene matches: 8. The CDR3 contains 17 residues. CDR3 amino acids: CASSSYGTSGPYNEQFF. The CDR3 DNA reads TGTGCCAGCAGCTCCTACGGGACTAGCGGGCCGTACAATGAGCAGTTCTTC.

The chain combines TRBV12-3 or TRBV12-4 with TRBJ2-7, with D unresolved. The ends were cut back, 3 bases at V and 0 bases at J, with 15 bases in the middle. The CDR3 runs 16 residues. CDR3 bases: TGTGCCAGCAGTTTGGGTTCTAGTGTTAGCTCCTACGAGCAGTACTTC. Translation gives CASSLGSSVSSYEQYF.

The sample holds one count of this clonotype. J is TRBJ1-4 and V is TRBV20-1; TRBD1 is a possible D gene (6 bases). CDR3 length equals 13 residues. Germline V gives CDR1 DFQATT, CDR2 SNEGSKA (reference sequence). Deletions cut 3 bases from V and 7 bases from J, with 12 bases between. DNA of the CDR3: TGCAGTGCTAGTCAGGGGCGCGTTGAAAAACTGTTTTTT. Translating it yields CSASQGRVEKLFF.

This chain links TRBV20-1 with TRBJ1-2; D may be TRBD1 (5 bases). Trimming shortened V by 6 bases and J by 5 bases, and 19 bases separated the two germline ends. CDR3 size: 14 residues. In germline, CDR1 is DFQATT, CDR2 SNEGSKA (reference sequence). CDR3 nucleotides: TGCAGTGCCCAGGAGGAGGGGCGAACTTATGGCTACACCTTC. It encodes CSAQEEGRTYGYTF.

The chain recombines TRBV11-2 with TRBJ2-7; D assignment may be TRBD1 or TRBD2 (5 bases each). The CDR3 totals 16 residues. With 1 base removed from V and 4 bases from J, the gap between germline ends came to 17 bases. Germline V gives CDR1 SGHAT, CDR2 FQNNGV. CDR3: CASSLGAAAGRYEQYF. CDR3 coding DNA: TGTGCCAGCAGCTTAGGGGCCGCGGCAGGGAGATACGAGCAGTACTTC.

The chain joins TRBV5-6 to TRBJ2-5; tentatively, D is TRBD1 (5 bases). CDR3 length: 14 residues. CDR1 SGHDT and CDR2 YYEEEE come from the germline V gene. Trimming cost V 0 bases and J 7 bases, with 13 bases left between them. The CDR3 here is CASSLEQRRGTQYF. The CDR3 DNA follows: TGTGCCAGCAGCTTGGAGCAGCGAAGGGGGACCCAGTACTTC.

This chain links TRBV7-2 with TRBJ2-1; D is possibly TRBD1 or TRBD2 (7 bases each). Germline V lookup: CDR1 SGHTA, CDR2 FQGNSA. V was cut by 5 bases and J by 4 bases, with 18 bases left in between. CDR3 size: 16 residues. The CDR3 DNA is TGTGCCAGCAGCGCCCGAGGGGGCGGGGGATACAATGAGCAGTTCTTC. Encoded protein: CASSARGGGGYNEQFF.

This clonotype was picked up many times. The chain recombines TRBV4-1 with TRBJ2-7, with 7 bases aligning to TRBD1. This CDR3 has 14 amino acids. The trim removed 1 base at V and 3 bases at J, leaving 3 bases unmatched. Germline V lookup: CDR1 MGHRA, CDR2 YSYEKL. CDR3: CASSQGQGFYEQYF. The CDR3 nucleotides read TGCGCCAGCAGCCAAGGACAGGGTTTCTACGAGCAGTACTTC.

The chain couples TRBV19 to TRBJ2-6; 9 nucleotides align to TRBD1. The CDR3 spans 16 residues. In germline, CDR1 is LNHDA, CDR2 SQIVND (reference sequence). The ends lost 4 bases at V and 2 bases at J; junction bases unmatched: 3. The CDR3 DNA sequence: TGTGCCAGTAGTAAGGACAGGGGACCTGGGGCCAACGTCCTGACTTTC. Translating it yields CASSKDRGPGANVLTF.

CDR3 nucleotide sequence: TGTGCCAGCAGCTTCTCCTTCACGGCCACCTACGAGCAGTACTTC. It specifies CASSFSFTATYEQYF. The chain employs TRBV13 and TRBJ2-7; the D is unclear. The CDR3 loop spans 15 amino acids. Germline V gene sequence: CDR1 PRHDT, CDR2 FYEKMQ (reference sequence). Trimming shortened V by 3 bases and J by 2 bases, and 14 bases separated the two germline ends.

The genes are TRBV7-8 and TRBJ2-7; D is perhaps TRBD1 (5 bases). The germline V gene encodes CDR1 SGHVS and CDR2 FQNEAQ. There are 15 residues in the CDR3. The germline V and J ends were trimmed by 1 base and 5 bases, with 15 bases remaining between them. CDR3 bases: TGTGCCAGCAGCTTAGATCTCAGGGTTGGCAACGAGCAGTACTTC. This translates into CASSLDLRVGNEQYF.

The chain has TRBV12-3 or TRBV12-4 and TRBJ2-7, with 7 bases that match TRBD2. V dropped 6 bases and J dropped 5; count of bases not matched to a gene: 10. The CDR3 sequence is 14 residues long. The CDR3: CASRLRGSLNEQYF. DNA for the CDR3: TGTGCCAGCAGACTCCGCGGGAGTCTCAACGAGCAGTACTTC.

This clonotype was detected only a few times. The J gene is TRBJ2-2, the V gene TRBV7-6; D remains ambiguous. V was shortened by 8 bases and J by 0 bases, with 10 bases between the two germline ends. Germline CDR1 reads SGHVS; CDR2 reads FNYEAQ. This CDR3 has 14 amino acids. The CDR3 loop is CASADGANTGELFF. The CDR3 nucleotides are TGTGCCAGCGCTGACGGCGCGAACACCGGGGAGCTGTTTTTT. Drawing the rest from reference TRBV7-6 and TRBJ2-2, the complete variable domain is GAGVSQSPRYKVTKRGQDVALRCDPISGHVSLYWYRQALGQGPEFLTYFNYEAQQDKSGLPNDRFSAERPEGSISTLTIQRTEQRDSAMYRCASADGANTGELFFGEGSRLTVL.

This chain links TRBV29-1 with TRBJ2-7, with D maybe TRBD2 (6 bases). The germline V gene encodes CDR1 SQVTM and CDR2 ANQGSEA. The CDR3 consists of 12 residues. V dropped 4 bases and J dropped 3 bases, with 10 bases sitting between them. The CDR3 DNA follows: TGCAGCGTTGGGCAGGGAGGCTACGAGCAGTACTTC. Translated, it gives CSVGQGGYEQYF.

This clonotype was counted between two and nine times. As DNA, the CDR3 is TGTGCCAGCAGGACTTGGGCCCCTACTCGGCGCGAGCAGTACTTC. It is translated as CASRTWAPTRREQYF. The chain joins TRBV6-1 to TRBJ2-7; D is unclear. Trimming shortened V by 6 bases and J by 6 bases, and 21 bases separated the two germline ends. The germline gives CDR1 MNHNS, CDR2 SASEGT. This CDR3 has 15 amino acids.

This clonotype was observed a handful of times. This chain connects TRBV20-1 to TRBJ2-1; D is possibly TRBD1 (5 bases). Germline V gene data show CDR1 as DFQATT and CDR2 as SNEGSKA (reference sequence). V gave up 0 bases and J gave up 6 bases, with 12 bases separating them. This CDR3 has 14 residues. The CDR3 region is CSARDLDRANEQFF. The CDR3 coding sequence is TGCAGTGCTAGAGATCTCGACAGAGCCAATGAGCAGTTCTTC.